Sequencing of this TCR beta chain was carried out in a study of cytomegalovirus exposure and HLA in healthy donors (dated by TCRdb to about 2017). About the full investigation: A later analysis indicated that the 120 or so validation repertoires were generated on the platform also employed for the approximately 690 repertoires of the first cohort. The study combined high-throughput TCR immunosequencing, statistical association of individual TCRs with disease status, and machine learning to predict cytomegalovirus infection status. The study aimed to test whether cataloging public T cell receptors could reveal signatures of past pathogen exposure. Along with the approximately 620-subject first cohort, a separate validation cohort of over a hundred different subjects was used. Study-level results and caveats: In vitro tests confirmed that three of the cytomegalovirus-associated TCR beta chains recognize cytomegalovirus antigens. It was suggested by the authors that the approach could potentially be generalized to other disease states and immunological phenotypes. Cytomegalovirus status was reported to be diagnosed by the classifier with high specificity and sensitivity in both the original and validation cohorts. In the study, approximately 160 TCR beta chains were listed as associated with cytomegalovirus. The validation cohort had no HLA typing available for a later analysis, so co-occurrence within that cohort was assessed over all 120 or so repertoires. A later analysis found that TCRs clustered in the first cohort also tended to co-occur in the roughly 110 validation repertoires, with 94% of cluster scores above 0. Most TCR sequences were observed very rarely across donors, whereas some public TCRs were present in many individuals.

The donors were included in the validation cohort of over a hundred subjects, a group kept apart from the roughly 700-subject first cohort. The CDR3 spans 15 residues, from the cysteine through the phenylalanine. The kept DNA is CDR3 alone, 45 bases in frame from the first base. CDR1 and CDR2 were assigned from the germline V gene as MDHEN and SYDVKM. The junction shows trimming of 6 bases on V and 3 bases on J, and the gene matches do not reach 7 bases of it. The protocol used for the library was the immunoSEQ multiplex PCR assay. The original methods were these. A statistical classification framework was built to diagnose cytomegalovirus status from the catalog of TCR beta chain sequences. The source is immuneACCESS, and TCRdb retained only in-frame sequences with V and J called. Part of the clones is not carried over; for the studies checked, unresolved V genes explain less than half of this, and the remainder is unexplained. D and trimming come from the DNA, and the V and J calls and clone size come from that table. This sample is represented by 100,000 or so clones; approximately 94% of them were singletons. The ten largest clonotypes hold roughly 0.82% of the sample.

On this clone: Its antigen has not been determined. No much larger clonotype is one base removed from it; base qualities were not supplied.

The specimen was PBMCs. The TCR comes from a woman in her late teens or twenties in good health and CMV-seronegative. The rearranged segments are TRBV28 and TRBJ1-5, with TRBD1 identical over 8 junction bases. The CDR3 region reads CASRKTGAINQPQHF. The DNA sequence is as follows: TGTGCCAGCAGGAAGACAGGGGCAATCAATCAGCCCCAGCATTTT.